The clone carrying this TCR beta chain has only a few counts. Antigen unknown. From the RT-PCR reads, TCRdb called clonotypes with MiXCR, one entry per CDR3 protein. The profile shows approximately 490,000 distinct CDR3 sequences, approximately 7.7% of them singletons. Per the germline V gene, CDR1 is MNHEY and CDR2 is SMNVEV (reference sequence). J lost 2 bases, V lost 4 bases, and 6 bases had no gene match. This CDR3 region has 15 residues. The data belong to a study of response to subunit inactivated influenza vaccine. Study-wide points: Authors suggested few new T cells are recruited by each seasonal influenza vaccination.

The sequence was collected from a man between 50 and 70 years old who received an inactivated influenza vaccine. Source: PBMCs from blood, taken less than 30 months after vaccination. The chain employs TRBV27 and TRBJ2-7, with TRBD1 matching over 9 bases. CDR3 sequence reads: CASSYGTGITYEQYF. CDR3 bases: TGTGCCAGCAGTTATGGGACAGGGATTACCTACGAGCAGTACTTC.